The clone carrying this T cell receptor beta chain was seen more than once but under ten times. Germline V gives CDR1 MNHEY, CDR2 SVGAGI. V was pared by 8 bases and J by 7 bases, with 17 bases between. The CDR3 is 13 residues long. The data were obtained in a study of blood T cell repertoires in COVID-19. Study in general: Samples of COVID-19 (acute and convalescent) were obtained from the United States, Italy and Spain.

As handled by the study authors: Estimated nucleated cell counts came from reference gene primer amplification. The protocol was immunoSEQ multiplex PCR, while the TCRdb copy is restricted to in-frame clones and leaves out a portion. V and J calls and clone size are as listed in that table; D and trimming were resolved from the DNA. The table shows approximately 280,000 clones, with around 89% occurring only once. The source material was peripheral blood. The chain links TRBV6-5 to TRBJ1-1; unclear D gene. The clonotype was recovered from a man between 40 and 49 years old with acute or convalescent COVID-19. CDR3 nucleotides: TGTGCCAGCTCTGGGCGTTTGGATGGTGAAGCTTTCTTT. Residues: CASSGRLDGEAFF.